This note documents a single T cell receptor (beta chain) sequence. This clonotype was detected ten times or more. There is no known antigen for this receptor. No base qualities exist here, and no much larger clone lies one base off it. To demonstrate the VDJtools post-analysis software, the study profiled TCR beta repertoires from the peripheral blood of about 13 young patients with multiple sclerosis. Multiple sclerosis patients were children and adolescents aged about 6 to 17 years. Trimming costs V 3 bases and J 0 bases, and their ends lie 6 bases apart. The CDR3 sequence holds 12 residues, the cysteine and phenylalanine included. Just the 36-base CDR3 DNA is kept, in frame starting at base 1. CDR1 DFQATT and CDR2 SNEGSKA are derived from the germline V gene (reference sequence). Libraries came from PCR. The instrument was an Illumina HiSeq 2500. To reduce PCR and sequencing biases, unique molecular identifiers were built into the TCR beta cDNA libraries. Every 1 to 10 million input T cells yielded roughly 500,000 cDNA molecules, meaning each molecule approximated one T cell. The same protocol used for the earlier healthy control dataset was applied to prepare and sequence the patient libraries. Samples belonging to the same batch were prepared together, multiplexed and sequenced on a shared HiSeq lane. The study's own analysis went as follows. MIGEC was used to process the raw barcoded reads, and molecular identifier groups with only a single read were discarded before consensus assembly and CDR3 extraction. Clonotype tables were post-analysed with VDJtools, normalizing diversity by down-sampling all datasets to the smallest sample size. To correct batch-related cross-sample contamination, repertoire overlap clustering matched CDR3 amino acid sequences but not nucleotide sequences. The raw public reads went through TCRdb reprocessing: fastp at Q25, MiXCR clone calling, in-frame beta chains kept. CDR3 protein sequences are deduplicated, and each keeps its most common genes and DNA. TCRdb assigned the V and J calls; the authors' analysis was not used. Counted in this sample were 650,000 to 850,000 distinct CDR3 sequences; roughly 58% of them appeared once. The leading ten clones occupy around 4.5% of the sample.

This record belongs to a study of post-analysis software for immune sequencing data (dated by TCRdb to between 2014 and 2017). About the full investigation: Recorded disease courses included relapsing-remitting, secondary progressive and progressive-relapsing multiple sclerosis, with some patients lacking subtype annotation. Patient repertoires were compared against roughly 11 previously published healthy control repertoires from donors aged 6 to 25 years. A subset of samples was prepared in parallel using single-end sample barcoding, then pooled and co-amplified after Illumina adapter ligation.

What the research found in general, with its limitations: The control group was slightly older than the multiple sclerosis patient group. Normalized Chao1 diversity was significantly lower in multiple sclerosis patients than controls, suggesting substantial peripheral T-cell clonal expansion. Patients showed significantly higher frequencies than controls for a handful of TRBV segments, among them TRBV5-6, TRBV5-1 and TRBV20-1. Direct clustering with F measure revealed strong co-clustering of samples prepared in the same batch, which led to a batch-effect correction.

The V and J segments used are TRBV20-1 and TRBJ2-7, with the D gene uncertain. This TCR was sampled from a girl between 5 and 17 years old with multiple sclerosis. Sequenced input: blood. The CDR3 reads as follows: CSASGDSYEQYF. The DNA sequence reads TGCAGTGCTAGCGGCGACTCCTACGAGCAGTACTTC.